Following are 10 T cell receptor beta chains from one sample sequenced in a study of beta chain features in type 1 diabetes. Their recognized antigens are unknown. Expressed TCRB transcripts were sequenced because the entire RNA isolate underwent reverse transcription. Profiled with immunoSEQ multiplex PCR; TCRdb holds only in-frame clones, not every one. The table shows around 180,000 clones, with 7.8% occurring only once. Study conclusions and caveats: All four CD4+ subsets from Type 1 diabetes patients carried moderately but significantly shorter TCRB CDR3s.

Sequences were obtained from central memory CD4+ T cells from blood. These receptors originate from a woman between 40 and 55 years old with type 1 diabetes.

This clone occurred a few times. The same CDR3 also results from other DNA sequences found in this sample. V is TRBV5-1 and J is TRBJ2-3; D gene uncertain. CDR3 size: 14 residues. Germline V gene sequence: CDR1 SGHRS, CDR2 YFSETQ. The V gene lost 0 bases and the J gene lost 1 base, with 6 bases spanning the gap. CDR3 nucleotides: TGCGCCAGCAGCTTGGCCCGAGGCACAGATACGCAGTATTTT. Protein: CASSLARGTDTQYF.

This clone was seen a handful of times. The genes are TRBV7-9 and TRBJ2-1; perhaps TRBD2 as D (5 bases). Germline V gene lookup returns CDR1 SEHNR and CDR2 FQNEAQ (reference sequence). Trimming took 4 bases from V and 5 from J, leaving 21 bases between them. CDR3 length: 17 residues. The CDR3 sequence is CASSSGLGLSGHNEQFF. The CDR3 nucleotides are TGTGCCAGCAGCTCCGGGCTCGGCTTAAGCGGTCACAATGAGCAGTTCTTC. Filled out from reference TRBV7-9 and TRBJ2-1, the complete variable domain reads DTGVSQNPRHKITKRGQNVTFRCDPISEHNRLYWYRQTLGQGPEFLTYFQNEAQLEKSRLLSDRFSAERPKGSFSTLEIQRTEQGDSAMYLCASSSGLGLSGHNEQFFGPGTRLTVL.

The V gene is TRBV7-3, the J gene TRBJ2-6; D unclear. Germline CDR1 SGHTA, CDR2 FQGTGA. V was shortened by 2 bases and J by 1 base, with 6 bases between the two germline ends. The CDR3 sequence is 15 residues long. The CDR3 region is CASSLYRSGANVLTF. As DNA, the CDR3 is TGTGCCAGCAGCTTATACCGGTCTGGGGCCAACGTCCTGACTTTC.

Only a few counts were recorded for this clone. This sequence joins TRBV9 and TRBJ2-3; 9 bases map to TRBD1. V trimming: 4 bases; J trimming: 3 bases; junction bases outside the gene matches: 6. The CDR3 is made up of 15 amino acids. Germline-derived CDR1 and CDR2 are SGDLS and YYNGEE. The CDR3: CASSSPGQGTDTQYF. The CDR3 nucleotides are TGTGCCAGCAGCTCGCCGGGACAGGGTACAGATACGCAGTATTTT.

The chain combines TRBV6-1 with TRBJ1-5; tentative D call: TRBD1 (5 bases). The CDR3 has 13 residues. Germline V gene sequence: CDR1 MNHNS, CDR2 SASEGT. Deletions cut 5 bases from V and 6 bases from J, with 11 bases between. In nucleotides, the CDR3 is TGTGCCAGCAGTCCCAGGGTTAGTCAGCCCCAGCATTTT. It specifies CASSPRVSQPQHF.

This clone has more than one count but fewer than ten. The rearrangement joins TRBV5-4 to TRBJ1-2; D is ambiguous. CDR3 size: 15 residues. Between the trimmed V and J ends, which lost 1 base and 4 bases, there was a span of 14 bases. Germline V gives CDR1 SGHNT, CDR2 YYREEE (reference sequence). In nucleotides, the CDR3 is TGTGCCAGCAGCTTGTTCATGGCATCCCCCTATGGCTACACCTTC. This codes for CASSLFMASPYGYTF.

The chain employs TRBV29-1 and TRBJ1-1; D remains unclear. Trimming took 4 bases from V and 7 from J, leaving 13 bases between them. The CDR3 contains 12 residues. CDR1 and CDR2 (germline): SQVTM, ANQGSEA. CDR3 amino acids: CSVAERAIEAFF. The CDR3 DNA is TGCAGCGTTGCAGAGAGGGCCATTGAAGCTTTCTTT.

This clone was seen a handful of times. The chain couples TRBV5-1 to TRBJ2-7; tentatively, D is TRBD1 (5 bases). Trimming left V 3 bases short and J 5 bases short, with 15 bases between. CDR1 SGHRS and CDR2 YFSETQ come from the germline V gene. This CDR3 contains 14 residues. DNA for the CDR3: TGCGCCAGCAGCTCCGCAGGGATTTACCACGAGCAGTACTTC. It encodes CASSSAGIYHEQYF.

The sample holds a few counts of this clone. The rearrangement joins TRBV29-1 to TRBJ2-3; weak D call: TRBD2 (6 bases). The CDR3 has 15 residues. Trimming shortened V by 4 bases and J by 0 bases, and 14 bases separated the two germline ends. The V gene's germline CDR1 is SQVTM and CDR2 ANQGSEA. The CDR3 loop reads CSVGERRGSTDTQYF. CDR3 DNA sequence: TGCAGCGTTGGGGAAAGGCGGGGAAGCACAGATACGCAGTATTTT.

DNA of the CDR3: TGCGCCAGCAGCCCCTCTAGCCAAGGCAGTCTGAACACTGAAGCTTTCTTT. As protein: CASSPSSQGSLNTEAFF. The chain has TRBV4-3 and TRBJ1-1; D is unresolved. Germline loops: CDR1 LGHNA, CDR2 YSLEER. With 4 bases removed from V and 0 bases from J, the gap between germline ends came to 18 bases. This CDR3 is 17 amino acids long.